A selection of T cell receptor beta chains follows, all from one sample in a study of shared clonotypes between healthy human individuals. Some clones are missing from TCRdb's copy, which holds only in-frame ones; the method was immunoSEQ multiplex PCR. The data hold roughly 2.5 million clones, with roughly 92% observed a single time. The sample consisted of naive CD4+ T cells sorted from blood. These receptors all come from a man between 18 and 29 years old in good health. CDR3s include the opening cysteine and the closing phenylalanine or tryptophan. The order of the fields is D gene, V gene, J gene, clone size, CDR3 DNA, CDR3 protein. A D gene is named only where the DNA matches it firmly. The size field is filled for only some rows; it gives once, few, many or a size class.

.,TRBV5-1,TRBJ2-1,.,TGCGCCAGCAGCCAGGCGGCCTACAATGAGCAGTTCTTC,CASSQAAYNEQFF
.,TRBV10-3,TRBJ2-7,once,TGTGCCATCAACGGAGGAACCTACGAGCAGTACTTC,CAINGGTYEQYF
.,TRBV5-1,TRBJ2-2,.,TGCGCCAGCAGCCCAGTGTCAGGGAACACCGGGGAGCTGTTTTTT,CASSPVSGNTGELFF
.,TRBV6-6,TRBJ1-5,once,TGTGCCAGCAGTGCCAACAGGGACCAGCCCCAGCATTTT,CASSANRDQPQHF
TRBD1,TRBV19,TRBJ1-5,.,TGTGCCAGTAGTATAGACTTCAGGGGGAGGGCTCAGGTTCAGCCCCAGCATTTT,CASSIDFRGRAQVQPQHF
.,TRBV6-5,TRBJ2-5,.,TGTGCCAGCAGTCGTGGGGGAGAGACCCAGTACTTC,CASSRGGETQYF
TRBD2,TRBV28,TRBJ2-1,once,TGTGCCAGCACAAATAGCGGGGGGTCCTACAATGAGCAGTTCTTC,CASTNSGGSYNEQFF
TRBD2,TRBV5-1,TRBJ2-7,once,TGCGCCAGCAGCTGGGAGGGGCCGGCACCTTTATACGAGCAGTACTTC,CASSWEGPAPLYEQYF
.,TRBV7-2,TRBJ1-1,.,TGTGCCAGCACCTTAGGGGCCATGAACACTGAAGCTTTCTTT,CASTLGAMNTEAFF
.,TRBV10-3,TRBJ1-3,.,TGTGCCATCAGTGAGTCGATTGGAAACACCATATATTTT,CAISESIGNTIYF
TRBD2,TRBV7-9,TRBJ2-1,.,TGTGCCAGCAGACGAGGGACTAGCGGGAGAGGGGATGAGCAGTTCTTC,CASRRGTSGRGDEQFF
TRBD2,TRBV4-1,TRBJ2-5,.,TGCGCCAGCAGCCAAGGGAGAGCGGGGGGGGGAGAGACCCAGTACTTC,CASSQGRAGGGETQYF
.,TRBV2,TRBJ2-3,.,TGTGCCAGCACTGTCCAGACAGATACGCAGTATTTT,CASTVQTDTQYF
TRBD2,TRBV7-6,TRBJ2-2,once,TGTGCCAGCAGCCTGACTAGCGGGGGGCTTAAAAACACCGGGGAGCTGTTTTTT,CASSLTSGGLKNTGELFF